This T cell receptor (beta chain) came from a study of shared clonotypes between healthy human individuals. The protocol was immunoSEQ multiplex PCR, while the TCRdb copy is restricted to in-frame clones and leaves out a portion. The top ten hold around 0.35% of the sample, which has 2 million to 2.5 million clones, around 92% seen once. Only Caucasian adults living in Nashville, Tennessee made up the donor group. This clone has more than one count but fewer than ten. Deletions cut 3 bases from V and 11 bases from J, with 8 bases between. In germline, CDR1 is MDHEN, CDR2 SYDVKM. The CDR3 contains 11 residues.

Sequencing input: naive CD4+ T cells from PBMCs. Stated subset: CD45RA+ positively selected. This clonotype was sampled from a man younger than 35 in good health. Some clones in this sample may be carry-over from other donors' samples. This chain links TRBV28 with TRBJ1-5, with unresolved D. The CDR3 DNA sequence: TGTGCCAGCAGTTTCCCCTGGGCCCAGCATTTT. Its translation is CASSFPWAQHF. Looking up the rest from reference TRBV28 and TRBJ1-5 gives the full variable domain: DVKVTQSSRYLVKRTGEKVFLECVQDMDHENMFWYRQDPGLGLRLIYFSYDVKMKEKGDIPEGYSVSREKKERFSLILESASTNQTSMYLCASSFPWAQHFGDGTRLSIL.